This T cell receptor (beta chain) is from a study of blood T cell repertoires in COVID-19. The CDR3 runs to 15 residues. Germline V gene sequence: CDR1 MNHEY, CDR2 SVGAGI. V dropped 7 bases and J dropped 4; count of bases not matched to a gene: 9. Original methodology: Amplification from reference gene primers served as the basis for estimated nucleated cell counts. Clones were sequenced by immunoSEQ multiplex PCR, and TCRdb holds only the in-frame ones, with some missing. The V and J calls and clone size are taken from that table; D and trimming were inferred from the DNA. This sample has over 95,000 clones, with roughly 84% found just once.

The chain recombines TRBV6-5 with TRBJ2-7; 11 positions agree with TRBD2. The TCR comes from a man between 65 and 80 years old with active or convalescent COVID-19. The sequenced sample consisted of peripheral blood. The CDR3 region is CASKLASGGSYEQYF. The DNA of the CDR3 is TGTGCCAGCAAGCTGGCTAGCGGGGGGTCTTACGAGCAGTACTTC.